Listed below are T cell receptor beta chains from one sample, sequenced in a study of identical twins. One entry per CDR3 protein, called by TCRdb with MiXCR from the 5' RACE reads. The sample contains fewer than 450,000 distinct CDR3 sequences, approximately 9.1% of which appear only once. Sequenced: naive T cells sorted from blood. Receptors were obtained from a woman aged 50 to 65 in good health. Each CDR3 is given with its conserved first and last residue. The D gene is left open where the match is weak. Expanded clones are given a class, and other clones once, few, many or no size at all.

cdr3_nt	cdr3_aa	clone_size	j_call	v_call	d_call
TGTGCCAGCTCACCGGAAAGACTGGGGGGCAAAAACATTCAGTACTTC	CASSPERLGGKNIQYF	-	TRBJ2-4	TRBV18	-
TGCAGCGTTCTGGGACAGGGCCAAGAGACCCAGTACTTC	CSVLGQGQETQYF	many	TRBJ2-5	TRBV29-1	TRBD1
TGTGCCTGCTATCCGGGACTAGCGGCTTACAACAATGAGCAGTTCTTC	CACYPGLAAYNNEQFF	-	TRBJ2-1	TRBV30	TRBD2
TGCAGCGTTAGGACTAGCGGGAGATTCACCGGGGAGCTGTTTTTT	CSVRTSGRFTGELFF	many	TRBJ2-2	TRBV29-1	TRBD2
TGTGCCAGCCTCCATTACGGGTTTAACACTGAAGCTTTCTTT	CASLHYGFNTEAFF	few	TRBJ1-1	TRBV12-3/TRBV12-4	-
TGTGCCACCAGTGACCCCGGGGCGCGAGCTTTCTTT	CATSDPGARAFF	-	TRBJ1-1	TRBV24-1	-
TGCGCCAGCAGCCAAGTGGGAGGGAGGCCCGCCGGGGAGCAGTACTTC	CASSQVGGRPAGEQYF	-	TRBJ2-7	TRBV4-1	TRBD2
TGTGCCAGCAGCCCAGGACTAGCGGGAGGGAAAGAGACCCAGTACTTC	CASSPGLAGGKETQYF	-	TRBJ2-5	TRBV6-1	TRBD2
TGTGCCAGCAGCCAAGAGTTCACGGGAAATGGAAATGAGCAGTTCTTC	CASSQEFTGNGNEQFF	few	TRBJ2-1	TRBV4-2	-
TGTGCCAGCAGCCAAAGTCTAGCGGGCCACACCGGGGAGCTGTTTTTT	CASSQSLAGHTGELFF	few	TRBJ2-2	TRBV3-1	TRBD2
TGCGCCAGCGCAACTGGCCTCCTCCAGGACACCGGGGAGCTGTTTTTT	CASATGLLQDTGELFF	few	TRBJ2-2	TRBV5-1	-
TGTGCCAGCAGCCCTCTTCCAGCGGGGGACTACAATGAGCAGTTCTTC	CASSPLPAGDYNEQFF	-	TRBJ2-1	TRBV7-9	TRBD2
TGTGCCAGCAGCCAAGAAGGAGGACGCAATCAGCCCCAGCATTTT	CASSQEGGRNQPQHF	-	TRBJ1-5	TRBV3-1	-
TGCAGTGCTGTTAGCGGGAGAGGACATGAGCAGTTCTTC	CSAVSGRGHEQFF	-	TRBJ2-1	TRBV20-1	TRBD2
TGTGCCATCAGTGATAATGTTAAACTAGCGGGAAATGAGCAGTTCTTC	CAISDNVKLAGNEQFF	few	TRBJ2-1	TRBV10-3	TRBD2
TGTGCCAGCAGTTTACCACCCACCATATATTTT	CASSLPPTIYF	many	TRBJ1-3	TRBV12-3/TRBV12-4	-
TGTGCCAGCAGTTTAACTCCGGGAGCGGCTGTCAGAGATACGCAGTATTTT	CASSLTPGAAVRDTQYF	few	TRBJ2-3	TRBV28	-
TGTGCCAGCAGCCCTTCTGCGGGAGGGTTGAATGAGCAGTTCTTC	CASSPSAGGLNEQFF	-	TRBJ2-1	TRBV7-3	TRBD2
TGTGCCAGTAGTTTTGGACCTGGGGCCAACGTCCTGACTTTC	CASSFGPGANVLTF	-	TRBJ2-6	TRBV19	-
TGTGCCAGCAGCTTAGCCAGGTTTCGGACTGAAGCTTTCTTT	CASSLARFRTEAFF	many	TRBJ1-1	TRBV7-8	-
TGTGCCATCAGTGGGGGGACTAGTGTTTCGGGGTCCACAGATACGCAGTATTTT	CAISGGTSVSGSTDTQYF	-	TRBJ2-3	TRBV10-3	TRBD2
TGTGCCAGCAGCATAAGCGGTTTTTACAATGAGCAGTTCTTC	CASSISGFYNEQFF	few	TRBJ2-1	TRBV7-3	-
TGCGCCAGCAGCTTTAGACTAGCGGAGACAGATACGCAGTATTTT	CASSFRLAETDTQYF	many	TRBJ2-3	TRBV5-1	TRBD2
TGTGCCAGCACACTCCGGGGAGCAACTAATGAAAAACTGTTTTTT	CASTLRGATNEKLFF	-	TRBJ1-4	TRBV18	-
TGCAGCGTCGAACACCCCTCGGGACCCTACGAGCAGTACTTC	CSVEHPSGPYEQYF	many	TRBJ2-7	TRBV29-1	-
TGTGCCAGCAGCTTAAGTTACACAGAGACCCAGTACTTC	CASSLSYTETQYF	-	TRBJ2-5	TRBV7-6	-
TGTGCCAGCAGAACCGGGACAGGGTTTGGAAACACCATATATTTT	CASRTGTGFGNTIYF	-	TRBJ1-3	TRBV2	TRBD1
TGTGCCAGCAGCGTGGGAGCGGGAGGGCGAGGTACGCAGTATTTT	CASSVGAGGRGTQYF	few	TRBJ2-3	TRBV9	TRBD2
TGTGCCAGCTCATCGGCGGGGACCGGCTACACCTTC	CASSSAGTGYTF	-	TRBJ1-2	TRBV12-3/TRBV12-4	-
TGCAGCGTTGTTACAGGGGAGACCCAGTACTTC	CSVVTGETQYF	few	TRBJ2-5	TRBV29-1	-
TGTGCCAGCAGCGTAGGGCTAGGAGGAGGAGAGACCCAGTACTTC	CASSVGLGGGETQYF	-	TRBJ2-5	TRBV9	-
TGCGCCAGCAGCCAACAACCGGGCCTCGACCTTTTTAACTATGGCTACACCTTC	CASSQQPGLDLFNYGYTF	many	TRBJ1-2	TRBV5-1	-
TGTGCCAGCAGCTTAGCACGGGGAAATGCAGATACGCAGTATTTT	CASSLARGNADTQYF	few	TRBJ2-3	TRBV7-2	-
TGTGCCAGCAGCTTAGGTTTCGGGTGGTGGAATGAGCAGTTCTTC	CASSLGFGWWNEQFF	-	TRBJ2-1	TRBV7-2	-
TGTGCCAGCAGTGACGATTACCAAGAGACCCAGTACTTC	CASSDDYQETQYF	-	TRBJ2-5	TRBV6-2/TRBV6-3	-
TGCGCCAGCCAGAGGACAGGTGGGACCTACGAGCAGTACTTC	CASQRTGGTYEQYF	few	TRBJ2-7	TRBV5-1	TRBD1
TGTGCCAGCAGCCGTTGGACAGGGGGCTCAGCTGGGGCCAACGTCCTGACTTTC	CASSRWTGGSAGANVLTF	-	TRBJ2-6	TRBV11-2	TRBD1
TGTGCCACGGCGGGGGGCGCGGCGGGAGTAGCGTCTTTT	CATAGGAAGVASF	few	TRBJ2-3	TRBV24-1	TRBD2
TGTGCCAGCAGAGGAGCCCAAAACATTCAGTACTTC	CASRGAQNIQYF	-	TRBJ2-4	TRBV12-3/TRBV12-4	-
TGCGCCAGCAGCCGTCTACCTGGGTTCCAAGAGACCCAGTACTTC	CASSRLPGFQETQYF	many	TRBJ2-5	TRBV4-1	-
TGTGCCAGCAGTTTATCCAGGTTGAGCTACACCTTC	CASSLSRLSYTF	few	TRBJ1-2	TRBV12-3/TRBV12-4	-
TGTGCCAGCTCACCACTAGATCCAGGGACCACTGAAGCTTTCTTT	CASSPLDPGTTEAFF	-	TRBJ1-1	TRBV18	-